This T cell receptor (beta chain) was profiled in a study of T cell responses to AZD1222 COVID-19 vaccine. At the level of the study: Combined were second doses at about 4 or about 12 weeks. Study outcomes and limitations: Baseline antibody screening turned up just a handful of seropositive AZD1222 recipients. Donors, mostly white British, included more females; clonal diversity was possibly underestimated. The study found vaccine-associated CD4 TCRs spanning spike, dominant at 160-218 and 743-854.

Some clones are missing from TCRdb's copy, which holds only in-frame ones; the method was immunoSEQ multiplex PCR. The data show approximately 84,000 clones, roughly 89% seen once. In the case of this clone: Antigen: not known.

The specimen comprised peripheral blood, sampled on day 0 of AZD1222 vaccination. The clonotype was recovered from an adult in good health.

The CDR3 here is CASSRNSGGSTDTQYF. The CDR3 DNA reads TGTGCCAGCAGCCGCAATAGCGGGGGGTCAACAGATACGCAGTATTTT. This chain connects TRBV11-1 to TRBJ2-3; 10 bases are a match to TRBD2. Germline lookup yields CDR1 SGHAT and CDR2 FQDESV (reference sequence). Trimming removed 5 bases from V and 3 bases from J; junction bases left unmatched: 8. The CDR3 totals 16 residues.